This T cell receptor (beta chain) was identified in a study of beta chain features in type 1 diabetes. Study overall: Similarity in age, gender and cell yields was seen between patients and healthy donors. Examined across all samples were roughly 110,000,000 sorted cells.

With regard to this clone: No antigen is known for it.

Study outcomes and limitations: For patients, the naive, central memory and Treg TCRB repertoires appeared more alike than for healthy donors. Moderately but significantly shorter TCRB CDR3s were found in Type 1 diabetes patients in all four CD4+ subsets.

Expressed TCRB transcripts were sequenced because the isolated RNA had all been reverse transcribed beforehand. Generated by immunoSEQ multiplex PCR, the TCRdb table keeps only in-frame clones and is missing some. Among more than 100,000 clones listed, roughly 10% were seen once. The germline gives CDR1 SEHNR, CDR2 FQNEAQ (reference sequence). Trimming stripped 1 base from V and 5 bases from J, with 10 bases between. The CDR3 sequence is 14 residues long. The TCR sequence derives from a man aged 25-45 years with type 1 diabetes. V is TRBV7-9 and J is TRBJ2-3, with D perhaps TRBD2 (6 bases). Material: central memory CD4+ T cells from blood. CDR3: CASSLGTTRDTQYF. CDR3 sequence (DNA): TGTGCCAGCAGCTTAGGGACTACCCGAGATACGCAGTATTTT. Full variable domain (rest looked up from reference TRBV7-9 and TRBJ2-3): DTGVSQNPRHKITKRGQNVTFRCDPISEHNRLYWYRQTLGQGPEFLTYFQNEAQLEKSRLLSDRFSAERPKGSFSTLEIQRTEQGDSAMYLCASSLGTTRDTQYFGPGTRLTVL.